A selection of T cell receptor beta chains follows, all from one sample in a study of T cell changes during pregnancy in multiple sclerosis. The assay was immunoSEQ multiplex PCR, and TCRdb's table has in-frame clones only and misses some. The repertoire holds about 44,000 clones, with 80% to 90% as singletons. Sequencing used CD4+ T cells from peripheral blood mononuclear cells, obtained after pregnancy. The receptor source for this set is a female donor with multiple sclerosis, enrolled in a pregnancy study. CDR3s include the opening cysteine and the closing phenylalanine or tryptophan. The order of the fields is clone size, J gene, D gene, V gene, CDR3 DNA, CDR3 protein. D genes are given only for firm matches. Clone size is not always given. Where it is, it says once, few, many or a class for expanded clones.

clone_size: NA; j_call: TRBJ2-3; d_call: NA; v_call: TRBV27; cdr3_nt: TGTGCCAGCGGCGCGGGGGCTAGCACAGATACGCAGTATTTT; cdr3_aa: CASGAGASTDTQYF
clone_size: NA; j_call: TRBJ2-3; d_call: TRBD2; v_call: TRBV5-1; cdr3_nt: TGCGCCAGCAGACAACTAGCGGGCACAGATACGCAGTATTTT; cdr3_aa: CASRQLAGTDTQYF
clone_size: NA; j_call: TRBJ2-2; d_call: TRBD1; v_call: TRBV6-6; cdr3_nt: TGTGCCAGCACCGCGTCACAGGGGGTCTACACCGGGGAGCTGTTTTTT; cdr3_aa: CASTASQGVYTGELFF
clone_size: NA; j_call: TRBJ2-4; d_call: TRBD1; v_call: TRBV6-5; cdr3_nt: TGTGCCAGCAGCAACCGGGACAGATCTAGCATTCAGTACTTC; cdr3_aa: CASSNRDRSSIQYF
clone_size: NA; j_call: TRBJ1-5; d_call: TRBD1; v_call: TRBV5-6; cdr3_nt: TGTGCCAGCAGCTCGGACAGGGGACAGCCCCAGCATTTT; cdr3_aa: CASSSDRGQPQHF
clone_size: NA; j_call: TRBJ1-4; d_call: TRBD1; v_call: TRBV12-5; cdr3_nt: TGTGCTAGTGGTCTCGGGACAGGGGTCGAAAAACTGTTTTTT; cdr3_aa: CASGLGTGVEKLFF
clone_size: NA; j_call: TRBJ1-1; d_call: NA; v_call: TRBV2; cdr3_nt: TGTGCCAGCAGAGCACAGGGATGGAACACTGAAGCTTTCTTT; cdr3_aa: CASRAQGWNTEAFF
clone_size: once; j_call: TRBJ2-1; d_call: TRBD2; v_call: TRBV11-3; cdr3_nt: TGTGCCAGCAGCTTAGTTCCTAGCGGGCCTGGCTCCTACAATGAGCAGTTCTTC; cdr3_aa: CASSLVPSGPGSYNEQFF
clone_size: NA; j_call: TRBJ1-3; d_call: TRBD1; v_call: TRBV27; cdr3_nt: TGTGCCAGCAGCCCTATAACAGGGGGTAGAAACACCATATATTTT; cdr3_aa: CASSPITGGRNTIYF
clone_size: NA; j_call: TRBJ2-7; d_call: TRBD2; v_call: TRBV28; cdr3_nt: TGTGCCAGTATCGCCAGCGGGACCTCCTACGAGCAGTACTTC; cdr3_aa: CASIASGTSYEQYF
clone_size: NA; j_call: TRBJ1-1; d_call: NA; v_call: TRBV5-4; cdr3_nt: TGTGCCAGCAGCTTGGCCAGAGGCTTAGAGGCTTTCTTT; cdr3_aa: CASSLARGLEAFF
clone_size: NA; j_call: TRBJ2-7; d_call: NA; v_call: TRBV12-5; cdr3_nt: TGTGCTAGTGGTTTGCCGACAATTTACGAGCAGTACTTC; cdr3_aa: CASGLPTIYEQYF
clone_size: many; j_call: TRBJ2-7; d_call: NA; v_call: TRBV5-4; cdr3_nt: TGTGCCAGCAGCTTGGCCGGGAGCGACTACGAGCAGTACTTC; cdr3_aa: CASSLAGSDYEQYF
clone_size: NA; j_call: TRBJ1-2; d_call: NA; v_call: TRBV5-1; cdr3_nt: TGCGCCAGCAGCTTTTCCTTACAGGGTAACTATGGCTACACCTTC; cdr3_aa: CASSFSLQGNYGYTF
clone_size: NA; j_call: TRBJ2-2; d_call: TRBD2; v_call: TRBV10-2; cdr3_nt: TGCGCCAGCAGTGACTCCCCGGGGGCGGGAGGGTCAAACGGGGAGCTGTTTTTT; cdr3_aa: CASSDSPGAGGSNGELFF
clone_size: NA; j_call: TRBJ2-7; d_call: TRBD2; v_call: TRBV28; cdr3_nt: TGTGCCAGCAGTTCCCTAGCGGGCTACGAGCAGTACTTC; cdr3_aa: CASSSLAGYEQYF
clone_size: NA; j_call: TRBJ1-2; d_call: TRBD1; v_call: TRBV11-2; cdr3_nt: TGTGCCAGCAGCTTACCCCAGGGGGCGCGAGGCTACACCTTC; cdr3_aa: CASSLPQGARGYTF
clone_size: NA; j_call: TRBJ2-6; d_call: NA; v_call: TRBV7-2; cdr3_nt: TGTGCCAGCAGCCACCGACGGGTCTCTGGGGCCAACGTCCTGACTTTC; cdr3_aa: CASSHRRVSGANVLTF
clone_size: NA; j_call: TRBJ2-3; d_call: NA; v_call: TRBV9; cdr3_nt: TGTGCCAGCAGCGTAAATATAGCGGAAAACACAGATACGCAGTATTTT; cdr3_aa: CASSVNIAENTDTQYF
clone_size: NA; j_call: TRBJ2-7; d_call: TRBD1; v_call: TRBV9; cdr3_nt: TGTGCCAGCAGCGCCCAGGGACAGAACTACGAGCAGTACTTC; cdr3_aa: CASSAQGQNYEQYF
clone_size: NA; j_call: TRBJ1-2; d_call: NA; v_call: TRBV5-4; cdr3_nt: TGTGCCAGCAGCTTGGGGCAGGGGCGGTATGGCTACACCTTC; cdr3_aa: CASSLGQGRYGYTF
clone_size: NA; j_call: TRBJ2-3; d_call: NA; v_call: TRBV5-1; cdr3_nt: TGCGCCAGCGCGGAAACAGGGACAGATACGCAGTATTTT; cdr3_aa: CASAETGTDTQYF
clone_size: NA; j_call: TRBJ1-5; d_call: TRBD1; v_call: TRBV5-6; cdr3_nt: TGTGCCAGCAGCCGCGGACAGGGAGGTCAGCCCCAGCATTTT; cdr3_aa: CASSRGQGGQPQHF
clone_size: NA; j_call: TRBJ2-5; d_call: TRBD2; v_call: TRBV7-6; cdr3_nt: TGTGCCAGCAGCAAGGGACTAGCGGGAGTCGGGCAAGAGACCCAGTACTTC; cdr3_aa: CASSKGLAGVGQETQYF
clone_size: NA; j_call: TRBJ2-1; d_call: TRBD2; v_call: TRBV7-3; cdr3_nt: TGTGCCAGCAGCCCTCGGGCTAGCGGGAATTCCTACAATGAGCAGTTCTTC; cdr3_aa: CASSPRASGNSYNEQFF
clone_size: NA; j_call: TRBJ2-7; d_call: TRBD2; v_call: TRBV6-6; cdr3_nt: TGTGCCAGCAGATCCCCCTCGGGCGGGAGCTCCTACGAGCAGTACTTC; cdr3_aa: CASRSPSGGSSYEQYF
clone_size: NA; j_call: TRBJ2-1; d_call: NA; v_call: TRBV6-5; cdr3_nt: TGTGCCAGCAGTTACGGGAGCAACTCCTACAATGAGCAGTTCTTC; cdr3_aa: CASSYGSNSYNEQFF
clone_size: few; j_call: TRBJ1-1; d_call: NA; v_call: TRBV9; cdr3_nt: TGTGCCAGCAGCACAGGGACAAGGAGTGAAGCTTTCTTT; cdr3_aa: CASSTGTRSEAFF
clone_size: NA; j_call: TRBJ2-2; d_call: TRBD1; v_call: TRBV7-2; cdr3_nt: TGTGCCAGCAGCTCCAGGGGGCGGTACACCGGGGAGCTGTTTTTT; cdr3_aa: CASSSRGRYTGELFF
clone_size: NA; j_call: TRBJ2-1; d_call: NA; v_call: TRBV6-4; cdr3_nt: TGTGCCAGCAGAAGAGCGGAATCCTACAATGAGCAGTTCTTC; cdr3_aa: CASRRAESYNEQFF
clone_size: NA; j_call: TRBJ1-2; d_call: TRBD1; v_call: TRBV6-6; cdr3_nt: TGTGCCAGCAGGCCCCGGGACAGGGGAAGGGACTATGGCTACACCTTC; cdr3_aa: CASRPRDRGRDYGYTF
clone_size: once; j_call: TRBJ2-3; d_call: TRBD2; v_call: TRBV18; cdr3_nt: TGTGCCAGCTCACTGTCGATTATAGCGGGGAGCACAGATACGCAGTATTTT; cdr3_aa: CASSLSIIAGSTDTQYF
clone_size: NA; j_call: TRBJ1-1; d_call: NA; v_call: TRBV5-1; cdr3_nt: TGCGCCAGCAGCTTGGCAGGGTGGGATGAAGCTTTCTTT; cdr3_aa: CASSLAGWDEAFF
clone_size: NA; j_call: TRBJ1-2; d_call: NA; v_call: TRBV5-6; cdr3_nt: TGTGCCAGCAGCTTGAAGCCGAATGGCTACACCTTC; cdr3_aa: CASSLKPNGYTF
clone_size: once; j_call: TRBJ1-5; d_call: TRBD1; v_call: TRBV19; cdr3_nt: TGTGCCAGTAGTATGGGGACAGGGGGTCCGAGCAATCAGCCCCAGCATTTT; cdr3_aa: CASSMGTGGPSNQPQHF
clone_size: NA; j_call: TRBJ2-7; d_call: TRBD1; v_call: TRBV18; cdr3_nt: TGTGCCAGCTCACCAAGCCAGGGGGCATACGAGCAGTACTTC; cdr3_aa: CASSPSQGAYEQYF
clone_size: NA; j_call: TRBJ1-1; d_call: NA; v_call: TRBV14; cdr3_nt: TGTGCCAGCAGCCAAGACAACACAGGGAACACTGAAGCTTTCTTT; cdr3_aa: CASSQDNTGNTEAFF
clone_size: NA; j_call: TRBJ1-2; d_call: TRBD1; v_call: TRBV7-2; cdr3_nt: TGTGCCAGCAGCTTAGATTCAGGGGGAAACTATGGCTACACCTTC; cdr3_aa: CASSLDSGGNYGYTF
clone_size: NA; j_call: TRBJ2-7; d_call: NA; v_call: TRBV2; cdr3_nt: TGTGCCAGCACAAAATCGGCCTACGAGCAGTACTTC; cdr3_aa: CASTKSAYEQYF
clone_size: NA; j_call: TRBJ1-1; d_call: NA; v_call: TRBV27; cdr3_nt: TGTGCCAGCAGTTTAGGACCACAGGGATGGGGGACTGAAGCTTTCTTT; cdr3_aa: CASSLGPQGWGTEAFF
clone_size: NA; j_call: TRBJ2-3; d_call: TRBD2; v_call: TRBV28; cdr3_nt: TGTGCCAGCAGTCTTCGCGGGGGGACAGATACGCAGTATTTT; cdr3_aa: CASSLRGGTDTQYF
clone_size: NA; j_call: TRBJ1-2; d_call: NA; v_call: TRBV5-1; cdr3_nt: TGCGCCAGCAGGCCCAGGGTTGACTATGGCTACACCTTC; cdr3_aa: CASRPRVDYGYTF
clone_size: few; j_call: TRBJ1-5; d_call: TRBD1; v_call: TRBV7-8; cdr3_nt: TGTGCCAGCAGGACAGGGAATCAGCCCCAGCATTTT; cdr3_aa: CASRTGNQPQHF
clone_size: NA; j_call: TRBJ1-5; d_call: NA; v_call: TRBV10-3; cdr3_nt: TGTGCCATCGGGGCGAACCTTAATCAGCCCCAGCATTTT; cdr3_aa: CAIGANLNQPQHF
clone_size: NA; j_call: TRBJ1-4; d_call: TRBD1; v_call: TRBV10-3; cdr3_nt: TGTGCCATCAGTGAGGGGTCGGGGACAGGGACTGAAAAACTGTTTTTT; cdr3_aa: CAISEGSGTGTEKLFF
clone_size: NA; j_call: TRBJ2-4; d_call: TRBD2; v_call: TRBV28; cdr3_nt: TGTGCCAGCAGTCGCCTCGCGGGAGTGATCAAAAACATTCAGTACTTC; cdr3_aa: CASSRLAGVIKNIQYF
clone_size: NA; j_call: TRBJ1-2; d_call: NA; v_call: TRBV7-9; cdr3_nt: TGTGCCAGCAGCTTGACGTCAGGCTATGGCTACACCTTC; cdr3_aa: CASSLTSGYGYTF
clone_size: NA; j_call: TRBJ2-7; d_call: TRBD1; v_call: TRBV6-5; cdr3_nt: TGTGCCGGTGGGACAGGGGGTCGTGAGCAGTACTTC; cdr3_aa: CAGGTGGREQYF